These T cell receptor beta chains were read from a single sample in a study of human T cells and chemical hapten exposure. TCRdb passed the RACE reads through MiXCR, listing each CDR3 protein once. The table includes about 140,000 distinct CDR3 sequences, about 12% detected once. Sample: whole blood, taken in connection with sensitization to the hapten diphenylcyclopropenone (DPC). These receptors all stem from a woman in her forties or fifties with alopecia areata. Some clones in this sample may be carry-over from other donors' samples. The CDR3 runs from the conserved cysteine through the conserved F or W. A D gene is named only where the DNA matches it firmly. Some rows mark clone size as missing; the rest say once, few, many or name a class of expanded clone.

j_gene | v_gene | d_gene | abundance | len | CDR3nt | CDR3aa
TRBJ2-5 | TRBV6-5 | . | few | 15 | TGTGCCAGCACCCCCCGCGGAGGCAGGCAAGAGACCCAGTACTTC | CASTPRGGRQETQYF
TRBJ2-1 | TRBV7-2 | . | few | 13 | TGTGCCAGCAGCCCCCGGACGCCTAGGTGGCAGTTCTTC | CASSPRTPRWQFF
TRBJ2-1 | TRBV3-1 | TRBD2 | . | 18 | TGTGCCAGCAGCCAAGGTCCTCCGGGACTAGGGTTCTACAATGAGCAGTTCTTC | CASSQGPPGLGFYNEQFF
TRBJ2-7 | TRBV6-6 | . | . | 13 | TGTGCCAGCAAGGCGACCGGTTTCTACGAGCAGTACTTC | CASKATGFYEQYF
TRBJ2-7 | TRBV11-2 | . | few | 15 | TGTGCCAGCAGCTTAGGAGGGGTTTTCACCTACGAGCAGTACTTC | CASSLGGVFTYEQYF
TRBJ2-7 | TRBV5-1 | TRBD1 | few | 14 | TGCGCCAGCAGCTTGAGGGACAGCTCCTACGAGCAGTACTTC | CASSLRDSSYEQYF
TRBJ1-1 | TRBV18 | TRBD1 | . | 18 | TGTGCCAGCTCACGTGGGTTGACAGGGGTGACAACGAACACTGAAGCTTTCTTT | CASSRGLTGVTTNTEAFF
TRBJ1-2 | TRBV6-5 | TRBD1 | . | 14 | TGTGCCAGCAGCCCCGGGGACAGATTCTATGGCTACACCTTC | CASSPGDRFYGYTF
TRBJ2-3 | TRBV11-1 | . | . | 16 | TGTGCCAGCAGCTTCCCCGAGAGGGATCGGACAGATACGCAGTATTTT | CASSFPERDRTDTQYF
TRBJ2-7 | TRBV18 | . | . | 14 | TGTGCCAGCTCACCTCCGACCGGGACGAAAGAGCAGTACTTC | CASSPPTGTKEQYF
TRBJ2-6 | TRBV12-3/TRBV12-4 | . | few | 15 | TGTGCCAGCAGTTTTAAGAGTTCTGGGGCCAACGTCCTGACTTTC | CASSFKSSGANVLTF
TRBJ2-7 | TRBV12-3/TRBV12-4 | TRBD2 | . | 16 | TGTGCCAGCACCGAACTAGCGGGGGATGGCTCCTACGAGCAGTACTTC | CASTELAGDGSYEQYF
TRBJ2-5 | TRBV6-5 | TRBD2 | once | 17 | TGTGCCAGCAGAAAGACTAGCGGGAGAGGCTCGGGAGAGACCCAGTACTTC | CASRKTSGRGSGETQYF
TRBJ2-7 | TRBV7-2 | TRBD2 | medium-sized | 15 | TGTGCCAGCAGCTTAGTACTAGCGGGACCCTACGAGCAGTACTTC | CASSLVLAGPYEQYF
TRBJ2-1 | TRBV6-6 | TRBD1 | many | 18 | TGTGCCAGCAGGGGACAGGGGGCTAGCGGAGTCTCCTACAATGAGCAGTTCTTC | CASRGQGASGVSYNEQFF
TRBJ1-1 | TRBV28 | . | . | 13 | TGTGCCAGCCGTCTGCCCCATGGGACTGAAGCTTTCTTT | CASRLPHGTEAFF
TRBJ2-3 | TRBV24-1 | . | few | 15 | TGTGCCACCAGTGGCGGAGTCGATCCCCAGGGTACGCAGTATTTT | CATSGGVDPQGTQYF
TRBJ1-2 | TRBV20-1 | TRBD1 | few | 13 | TGCAGTGCTAGTCTACAGGGGGCCTATGGCTACACCTTC | CSASLQGAYGYTF